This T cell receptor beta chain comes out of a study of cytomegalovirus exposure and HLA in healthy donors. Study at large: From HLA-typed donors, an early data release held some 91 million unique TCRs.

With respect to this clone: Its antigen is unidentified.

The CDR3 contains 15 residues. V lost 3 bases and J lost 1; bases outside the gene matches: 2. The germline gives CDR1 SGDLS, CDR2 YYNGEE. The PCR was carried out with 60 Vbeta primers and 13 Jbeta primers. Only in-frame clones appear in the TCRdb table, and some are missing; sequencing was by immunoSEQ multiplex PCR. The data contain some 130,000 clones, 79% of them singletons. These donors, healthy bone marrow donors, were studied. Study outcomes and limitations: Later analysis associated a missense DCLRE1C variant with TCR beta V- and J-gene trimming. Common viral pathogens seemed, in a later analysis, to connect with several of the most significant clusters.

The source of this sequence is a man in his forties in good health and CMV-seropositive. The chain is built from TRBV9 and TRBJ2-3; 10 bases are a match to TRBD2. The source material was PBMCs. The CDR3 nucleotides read TGTGCCAGCAGCGCGGGGACTAGCGGCACAGATACGCAGTATTTT. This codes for CASSAGTSGTDTQYF.